This is a list of T cell receptor beta chains from one sample in a study of OX40 agonist ivuxolimab in advanced cancers. The protocol was immunoSEQ multiplex PCR, while the TCRdb copy is restricted to in-frame clones and leaves out a portion. The sample lists about 58,000 clones; about 82% were seen once. The sequencing used CD4+ or CD8+ T cells sorted from blood, collected in a trial of the OX40 agonist ivuxolimab. The source of these receptors is an adult with an advanced solid tumor such as melanoma, head and neck, liver or kidney cancer. CDR3s include the opening cysteine and the closing phenylalanine or tryptophan. The order of the fields is CDR3 length, J gene, V gene, CDR3 protein.

len: 17
j_gene: TRBJ1-3
v_gene: TRBV5-1
CDR3aa: CASSRDFIPDSGNTIYF

len: 15
j_gene: TRBJ2-2
v_gene: TRBV2
CDR3aa: CASRPGTANTGELFF

len: 13
j_gene: TRBJ2-1
v_gene: TRBV5-1
CDR3aa: CASSTTTGVEQFF

len: 15
j_gene: TRBJ2-3
v_gene: TRBV5-4
CDR3aa: CASSLVGGQTDTQYF

len: 14
j_gene: TRBJ1-4
v_gene: TRBV18
CDR3aa: CASSPPGQPEKLFF

len: 15
j_gene: TRBJ1-1
v_gene: TRBV7-2
CDR3aa: CASSLYGGAGTEAFF

len: 16
j_gene: TRBJ1-2
v_gene: TRBV5-4
CDR3aa: CASSPGARGSGYGYTF

len: 14
j_gene: TRBJ1-2
v_gene: TRBV6-1
CDR3aa: CASRVAGTHYGYTF

len: 15
j_gene: TRBJ2-6
v_gene: TRBV5-1
CDR3aa: CASSLIFSGANVLTF

len: 14
j_gene: TRBJ2-7
v_gene: TRBV2
CDR3aa: CASSETSASYEQYF

len: 13
j_gene: TRBJ1-1
v_gene: TRBV6-5
CDR3aa: CASKLDIRAEAFF

len: 17
j_gene: TRBJ1-2
v_gene: TRBV7-8
CDR3aa: CASSTTGGGYSNYGYTF

len: 15
j_gene: TRBJ2-1
v_gene: TRBV18
CDR3aa: CASSPQIETGREQFF

len: 13
j_gene: TRBJ1-5
v_gene: TRBV19
CDR3aa: CASNVYSNQPQHF